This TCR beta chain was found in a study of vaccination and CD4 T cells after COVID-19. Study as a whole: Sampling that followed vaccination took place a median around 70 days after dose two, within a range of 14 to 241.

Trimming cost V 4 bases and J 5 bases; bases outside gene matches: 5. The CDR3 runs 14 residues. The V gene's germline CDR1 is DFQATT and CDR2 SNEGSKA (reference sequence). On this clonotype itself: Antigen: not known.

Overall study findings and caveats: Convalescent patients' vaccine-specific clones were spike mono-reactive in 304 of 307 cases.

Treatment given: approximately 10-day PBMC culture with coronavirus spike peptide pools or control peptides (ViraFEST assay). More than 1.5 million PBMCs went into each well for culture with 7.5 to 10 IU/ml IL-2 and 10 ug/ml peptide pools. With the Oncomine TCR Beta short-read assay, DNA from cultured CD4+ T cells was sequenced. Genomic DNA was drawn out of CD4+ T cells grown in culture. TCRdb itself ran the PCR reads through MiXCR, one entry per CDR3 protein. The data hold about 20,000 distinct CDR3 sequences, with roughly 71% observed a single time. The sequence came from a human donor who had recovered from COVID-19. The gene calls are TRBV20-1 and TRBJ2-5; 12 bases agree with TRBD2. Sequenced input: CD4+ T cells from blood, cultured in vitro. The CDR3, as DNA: TGCAGTGCTATTAGACTAGCGGGAGTTGAGACCCAGTACTTC. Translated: CSAIRLAGVETQYF.